One T cell receptor (beta chain) is described in this entry. Its antigen is currently unknown. Trimming took off 6 bases at V and 0 bases at J, with 18 bases between the two ends. The CDR3 is 17 residues long. Germline V CDR1 and CDR2: SGHTA, FQGNSA. It was with a sample-barcoded 5' primer and a J-beta primer mix that a second PCR of about 6 to 12 cycles was run. A single record per CDR3 protein comes from TCRdb applying MiXCR to the 5' RACE reads. The profile shows about 1.5 million distinct CDR3 sequences, approximately 39% of them singletons. The record originates from a study of blood T cells in healthy people across ages. Background on the study: Roughly one uniquely barcoded beta molecule per two T cells was captured. Overall study results and limits: The recorded TCR beta diversity per million T cells decreased in a roughly linear manner with age.

The clonotype was recovered from a woman younger than 35 in good health. Sequencing was done on a sample of blood. The V and J genes are TRBV7-2 and TRBJ1-3, with TRBD1 as a possible D gene (5 bases). Written as DNA, the CDR3 is TGTGCCAGCAGTATCGGGACTCTGCTATACTCTGGAAACACCATATATTTT. As protein: CASSIGTLLYSGNTIYF. Full variable domain (outside the CDR3, taken from reference TRBV7-2 and TRBJ1-3): GAGVSQSPSNKVTEKGKDVELRCDPISGHTALYWYRQSLGQGLEFLIYFQGNSAPDKSGLPSDRFSAERTGGSVSTLTIQRTQQEDSAVYLCASSIGTLLYSGNTIYFGEGSWLTVV.